The 7 T cell receptor beta chains in this list originate from one sample, sequenced in a study of T cell repertoires in cytomegalovirus infection. In TCRdb, the reads were re-called with MiXCR into one record per CDR3 protein. The data contain some 920,000 distinct CDR3 sequences, around 30% of them singletons. These TCRs are of unknown antigen specificity. The input for sequencing was cultured CD8+ T cells from PBMCs, taken from culture after CMV antigen stimulation. These receptors came from a human donor in good health (CMV status not recorded). Some clones in this sample may be carry-over from other donors' samples.

This clonotype was recorded at least ten times. This sequence joins TRBV7-8 and TRBJ2-3, with unresolved D. Germline assignment: CDR1 SGHVS and CDR2 FQNEAQ. Trimming took 3 bases from V and 5 from J, leaving 9 bases between them. This CDR3 is 13 amino acids long. The CDR3 sequence is CASSFEGLDTQYF. CDR3 coding DNA: TGTGCCAGCAGCTTCGAAGGGTTAGATACGCAGTATTTT.

J is TRBJ1-1 and V is TRBV10-2; 7 positions match TRBD1. Trimming took 0 bases from V and 1 from J; bases not matched to a gene: 2. Germline V gene sequence: CDR1 WSHSY, CDR2 SAAADI. CDR3 size: 15 residues. The CDR3 is CASSESGTANTEAFF. The CDR3 coding sequence is TGCGCCAGCAGTGAGTCTGGGACAGCGAACACTGAAGCTTTCTTT.

The chain is built from TRBV6-6 and TRBJ1-1; D unresolved. Germline-derived CDR1 and CDR2 are MNHNY and SVGAGI (reference sequence). The CDR3 spans 15 residues. V was shortened by 6 bases and J by 0 bases, with 14 bases between the two germline ends. CDR3: CASREGIMMNTEAFF. The CDR3 region has the DNA TGTGCCAGCAGGGAGGGCATCATGATGAACACTGAAGCTTTCTTT.

This chain uses TRBV9 with TRBJ1-2; D is ambiguous. V shed 3 bases and J shed 8 bases, with 14 bases lying between them. The CDR3 consists of 13 residues. Looked up from germline, CDR1 is SGDLS and CDR2 is YYNGEE. DNA for the CDR3: TGTGCCAGCAGCGCGCCGGGAGCTAGGGGCTACACCTTC. Protein: CASSAPGARGYTF.

This clonotype came up a few times. The chain carries TRBV6-5 and TRBJ2-3; D may be TRBD1 or TRBD2 (6 bases each). The CDR3 is 14 residues long. With 2 bases removed from V and 6 bases from J, the gap between germline ends came to 12 bases. From germline, CDR1 is MNHEY and CDR2 SVGAGI. The CDR3: CASSYVEGVDTQYF. CDR3 sequence (DNA): TGTGCCAGCAGTTACGTGGAGGGGGTCGATACGCAGTATTTT.

This clonotype was detected many times. The V call is TRBV7-9, the J call TRBJ1-2, with D hard to call. The CDR3 runs 13 residues. CDR1 and CDR2 from the germline V gene are SEHNR and FQNEAQ (reference sequence). Deletions cut 11 bases from V and 3 bases from J, with 16 bases between. Written as DNA, the CDR3 is TGTGCCGGGGAGGACGGGGAGGACTATGGCTACACCTTC. Amino acids: CAGEDGEDYGYTF.

The chain couples TRBV4-1 to TRBJ2-5; 7 bases agree with TRBD2. The germline V gene encodes CDR1 MGHRA and CDR2 YSYEKL. The V gene end was trimmed by 0 bases and the J gene end by 3 bases; junction bases not matched to a gene: 7. The CDR3 runs to 16 residues. The CDR3 nucleotides read TGCGCCAGCAGCCAAGATATGGGAGGGCGGAAAGAGACCCAGTACTTC. Its translation: CASSQDMGGRKETQYF.